The 16 T cell receptor beta chains in this list originate from one sample, sequenced in a study of Graves' ophthalmopathy and Graves' hyperthyroidism. Using RNA transcripts, the TCR beta CDR3 regions were amplified. Scientists carried out first-round RT-PCR using HTBI primers and then a second-round multiplex PCR. TCRdb independently ran MiXCR on the multiplex PCR reads; one entry per CDR3 protein. The sample comprises about 740,000 distinct CDR3 sequences, around 40% of which are singletons, and about 40% rests with the top ten. Sequencing input: peripheral blood. The receptors stem from an adult man with Graves' ophthalmopathy.

This clonotype was seen repeatedly, ten times or more. CDR3 loop: CSASTSGASYEQYF. In DNA form, the CDR3 reads TGCAGCGCCTCGACTAGCGGGGCGTCCTACGAGCAGTACTTC. V usage is TRBV29-1 and J usage is TRBJ2-7, with TRBD2 matching over 11 bases. The CDR3 length is 14 residues. V lost 7 bases, J lost 1 base, and 6 bases stayed unmatched. Germline CDR1 is SQVTM and CDR2 is ANQGSEA.

The rearrangement uses TRBV20-1 and TRBJ2-7; D gene uncertain. Germline CDR1 reads DFQATT; CDR2 reads SNEGSKA (reference sequence). The V end lost 5 bases, the J end lost 6 bases, and 14 bases lay between the germline ends. The CDR3 runs to 12 residues. CDR3 DNA sequence: TGCAGTGCTCAAAGCCAGCGATTCGAGCAGTACTTC. As protein: CSAQSQRFEQYF.

At least ten counts were recorded for this clonotype. V is TRBV2 and J is TRBJ1-6; D might be TRBD1 (6 bases). Trimming left V 2 bases short and J 2 bases short, with 10 bases between. This CDR3 has 16 amino acids. CDR1 and CDR2 from the germline V gene are SNHLY and FYNNEI. The CDR3 reads CASSERGAPYNSPLHF. Written as DNA, the CDR3 is TGTGCCAGCAGTGAACGGGGGGCTCCCTATAATTCACCCCTCCACTTT.

This clonotype was seen more than once but under ten times. The gene calls are TRBV5-4 and TRBJ1-2; no definite D call. V was clipped by 0 bases and J by 4 bases, with 13 bases between them. The CDR3 loop spans 15 amino acids. Germline loops: CDR1 SGHNT, CDR2 YYREEE (reference sequence). CDR3 DNA sequence: TGTGCCAGCAGCTTGGATTCCAGAGCGTTCTATGGCTACACCTTC. It codes for CASSLDSRAFYGYTF. The full variable domain, its missing parts supplied by reference TRBV5-4 and TRBJ1-2, is ETGVTQSPTHLIKTRGQQVTLRCSSQSGHNTVSWYQQALGQGPQFIFQYYREEENGRGNFPPRFSGLQFPNYSSELNVNALELDDSALYLCASSLDSRAFYGYTFGSGTRLTVV.

The chain joins TRBV11-1 to TRBJ2-7; D uncertain. Trimming shortened V by 7 bases and J by 2 bases, and 15 bases separated the two germline ends. CDR1 and CDR2 (germline): SGHAT, FQDESV (reference sequence). This CDR3 has 14 amino acids. The CDR3 region has the DNA TGTGCCAGCACCGACCTCGGCAGGACCTACGAGCAGTACTTC. It specifies CASTDLGRTYEQYF.

This clonotype was counted only a few times. V and J are TRBV5-4 and TRBJ2-7, with 7 nucleotides matching TRBD1. Germline CDR1 is SGHNT and CDR2 is YYREEE (reference sequence). The CDR3 sequence is 13 residues long. V was pared by 8 bases and J by 2 bases, with 7 bases of the junction left unmatched. CDR3 in amino acids: CASQRTGPYEQYF. CDR3 nucleotides: TGTGCCAGTCAGAGGACAGGTCCCTACGAGCAGTACTTC.

This clonotype turned up a few times. The rearrangement uses TRBV9 and TRBJ2-7; possible D gene TRBD2, 6 bases. The CDR3 has 15 amino acids. CDR1 is SGDLS, CDR2 YYNGEE, per germline. V was clipped by 5 bases and J by 2 bases, with 17 bases between them. This CDR3 reads CASSYARGVTYEQYF. The CDR3 coding sequence is TGTGCCAGCAGTTACGCGCGGGGAGTCACCTACGAGCAGTACTTC.

V gene TRBV20-1 combines with J gene TRBJ2-5; no definite D call. Between the trimmed V and J ends, which lost 6 bases and 2 bases, there was a span of 7 bases. CDR1 is DFQATT, CDR2 SNEGSKA, per germline (reference sequence). The CDR3 length is 11 residues. The DNA for the CDR3 is TGCAGTGCCGCCGGGCAAGAGACCCAGTACTTC. As protein: CSAAGQETQYF.

This rearrangement joins TRBV7-9 to TRBJ2-5; 8 bases map to TRBD2. This CDR3 is 14 amino acids long. CDR1 is SEHNR and CDR2 is FQNEAQ in the germline V gene (reference sequence). With V trimmed by 8 bases and J by 4 bases, 9 bases remained unmatched. As DNA, the CDR3 is TGTGCCAGCTCTGCAGCGGGGGCCGGAGAGACCCAGTACTTC. Residues: CASSAAGAGETQYF. The variable domain in full, with the rest retrieved from reference TRBV7-9 and TRBJ2-5, is DTGVSQNPRHKITKRGQNVTFRCDPISEHNRLYWYRQTLGQGPEFLTYFQNEAQLEKSRLLSDRFSAERPKGSFSTLEIQRTEQGDSAMYLCASSAAGAGETQYFGPGTRLLVL.

The chain is built from TRBV6-1 and TRBJ1-6, with D maybe TRBD1 (6 bases). This CDR3 has 12 residues. Germline V gives CDR1 MNHNS, CDR2 SASEGT. CDR3 region: CARRQEGSPLHF. CDR3 nucleotides: TGTGCACGCAGACAGGAGGGGTCACCCCTCCACTTT.

Turning to this clonotype: The junction departs from germline at one end; a sequencing error may be responsible. This chain links TRBV10-3 with TRBJ1-5; D call uncertain. Germline V gene data show CDR1 as ENHRY and CDR2 as SYGVKD. The length of the CDR3 is 13 residues. The CDR3 bases are TGTGCCAGCAGTGAAGCCAGGAGTCAGCCCCAGCATTTT. It encodes CASSEARSQPQHF.

This clonotype was observed many times. V usage is TRBV2 and J usage is TRBJ2-6; weak D call: TRBD2 (7 bases). Trimming stripped 6 bases from V and 0 bases from J, with 18 bases between. Germline V gives CDR1 SNHLY, CDR2 FYNNEI. CDR3 length: 18 amino acids. CDR3 DNA sequence: TGTGCCAGCAGCTCTCAAAGGGGGGGAGTCTCTGGGGCCAACGTCCTGACTTTC. Its protein product is CASSSQRGGVSGANVLTF.

The chain uses TRBV20-1 and TRBJ1-1; D uncertain. CDR1 and CDR2 (germline): DFQATT, SNEGSKA (reference sequence). Trimming removed 0 bases at V and 1 base at J, with 9 bases between. The CDR3 loop spans 14 amino acids. For the CDR3, the DNA is TGCAGTGCTAGAGACAAGGGAGGGAACACTGAAGCTTTCTTT. It is translated as CSARDKGGNTEAFF.

This clonotype turned up a few times. This chain uses TRBV7-9 with TRBJ1-6; D is ambiguous. The CDR3 extends over 14 amino acids. The V end lost 3 bases, the J end lost 8 bases, and 11 bases lay between the germline ends. Germline V lookup: CDR1 SEHNR, CDR2 FQNEAQ (reference sequence). The CDR3 coding sequence is TGTGCCAGCAGCTTGCAGTCTACACATTCACCCCTCCACTTT. This sequence encodes CASSLQSTHSPLHF.

In this sample, this clonotype turned up many times. The chain uses TRBV10-3 and TRBJ1-3, with D perhaps matching TRBD1 (5 bases). V was clipped by 2 bases and J by 1 base, with 9 bases between them. Germline V CDR1 and CDR2: ENHRY, SYGVKD. The CDR3 consists of 15 residues. The chain's CDR3 is CAISEDSLSGNTIYF. The CDR3 DNA reads TGTGCCATCAGTGAGGACAGTCTGTCTGGAAACACCATATATTTT.

A few counts support this clonotype. The chain joins TRBV6-5 to TRBJ2-7; 12 nucleotides align to TRBD2. Trimming at V came to 5 bases and at J to 0 bases, leaving 11 bases not matched to a gene. This CDR3 region has 18 residues. Germline CDR1 and CDR2: MNHEY and SVGAGI. The CDR3 DNA is TGTGCCAGCAGTCCCCGGTCGGGACTAGCGGGCAGCTCCTACGAGCAGTACTTC. The encoded protein is CASSPRSGLAGSSYEQYF.